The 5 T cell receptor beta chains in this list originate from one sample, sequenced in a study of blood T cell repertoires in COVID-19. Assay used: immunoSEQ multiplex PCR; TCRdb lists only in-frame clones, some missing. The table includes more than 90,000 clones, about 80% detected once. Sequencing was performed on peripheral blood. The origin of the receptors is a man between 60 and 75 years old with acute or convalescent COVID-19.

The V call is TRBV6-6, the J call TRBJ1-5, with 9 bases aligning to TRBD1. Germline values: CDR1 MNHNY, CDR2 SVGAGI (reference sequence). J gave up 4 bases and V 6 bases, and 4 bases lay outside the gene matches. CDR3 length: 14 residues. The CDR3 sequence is CASSRTGENQPQHF. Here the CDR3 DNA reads TGTGCCAGCAGCAGGACAGGGGAAAATCAGCCCCAGCATTTT.

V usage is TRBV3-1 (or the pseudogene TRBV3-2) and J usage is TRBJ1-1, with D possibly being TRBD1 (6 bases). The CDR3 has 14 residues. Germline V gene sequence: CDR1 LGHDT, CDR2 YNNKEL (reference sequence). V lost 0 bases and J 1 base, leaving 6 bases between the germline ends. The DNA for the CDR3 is TGTGCCAGCAGCCAAGAGGACAGGAACACTGAAGCTTTCTTT. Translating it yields CASSQEDRNTEAFF.

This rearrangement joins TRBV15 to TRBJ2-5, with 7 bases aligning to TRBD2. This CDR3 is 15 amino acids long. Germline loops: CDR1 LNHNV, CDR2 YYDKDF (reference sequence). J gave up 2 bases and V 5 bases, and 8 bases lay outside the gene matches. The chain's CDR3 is CATSGGGRAQETQYF. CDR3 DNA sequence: TGTGCCACCAGCGGGGGGGGACGGGCTCAAGAGACCCAGTACTTC.

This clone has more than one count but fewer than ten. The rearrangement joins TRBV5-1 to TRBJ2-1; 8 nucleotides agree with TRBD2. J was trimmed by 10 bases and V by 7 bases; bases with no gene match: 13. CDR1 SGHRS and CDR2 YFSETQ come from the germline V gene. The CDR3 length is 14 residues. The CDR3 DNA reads TGCGCCAGCCAGGCCATGGGACTAGACTACGAGCAGTTCTTC. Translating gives CASQAMGLDYEQFF.

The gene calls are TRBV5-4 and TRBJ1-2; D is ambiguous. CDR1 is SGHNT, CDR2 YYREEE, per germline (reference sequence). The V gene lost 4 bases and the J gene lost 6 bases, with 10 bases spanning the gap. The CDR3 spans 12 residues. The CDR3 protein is CASSPQADGYTF. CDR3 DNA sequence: TGTGCCAGCAGCCCCCAGGCTGATGGCTACACCTTC.